The rows below give T cell receptor beta chains drawn from one sample of a study of a mutant IDH1 vaccine in newly diagnosed glioma. Which antigens these TCRs recognize remains unknown. Some clones are missing from TCRdb's copy, which holds only in-frame ones; the method was immunoSEQ multiplex PCR. The sample records tens of thousands of clones, approximately 77% being singletons. The sample was PBMCs, taken from a glioma patient whose treatment included an IDH1 peptide vaccine. These receptors came from a man between 25 and 39 years old with glioma. The CDR3 runs from the conserved cysteine through the conserved F or W. Each record gives: J gene, V gene, clone size, D gene, CDR3 DNA, CDR3 protein. D genes are given only for firm matches. Clone size is given for some rows only: seen once, a few or many times, or a class if the clone is expanded.

>TRBJ2-4|TRBV13|once|.
TGTGCCAGCAGCCCCGGACGAGCCAAAAACATTCAGTACTTC
CASSPGRAKNIQYF
>TRBJ2-5|TRBV10-1|.|.
TGCGCCAGCAGTGAGCCCGCGTCTTTGGAGACCCAGTACTTC
CASSEPASLETQYF
>TRBJ2-6|TRBV19|.|.
TGTGCCAGTAGTATGAACAGGCCCTCTGGGGCCAACGTCCTGACTTTC
CASSMNRPSGANVLTF
>TRBJ1-1|TRBV6-1|.|.
TGTGCCAGCGGACGGACAGCCACTGAAGCTTTCTTT
CASGRTATEAFF
>TRBJ2-3|TRBV20-1|.|TRBD2
TGCAGTGCTTTTAGCGGGGCGCAGTATTTT
CSAFSGAQYF
>TRBJ2-1|TRBV4-2|.|TRBD2
TGTGCCAGCAGTGCACCGGGACTAGCGGGGAATGAGCAGTTCTTC
CASSAPGLAGNEQFF
>TRBJ2-7|TRBV6-5|.|.
TGTGCCAGCACCGATAAAGGAAACAGGGACGAGCAGTACTTC
CASTDKGNRDEQYF
>TRBJ2-7|TRBV9|.|.
TGTGCCAGCAGCGCGAGTGGAGGTTCCTACGAGCAGTACTTC
CASSASGGSYEQYF
>TRBJ1-2|TRBV27|.|.
TGTGCCACATCCGCGGGGGGTGGCTACACCTTC
CATSAGGGYTF
>TRBJ1-2|TRBV19|.|.
TGTGCCAGTAGTACGCAGGGAGCCTATGGCTACACCTTC
CASSTQGAYGYTF
>TRBJ2-3|TRBV11-2|.|.
TGTGCCAGCAGCCGGGGGACAAGCGGAGATACGCAGTATTTT
CASSRGTSGDTQYF
>TRBJ2-1|TRBV7-9|.|.
TGTGCCAGCAGCAAAGGAGGGAGACGGTTGGCTGAGCAGTTCTTC
CASSKGGRRLAEQFF
>TRBJ2-7|TRBV5-4|.|TRBD2
TGTGCCAGCAGCCATCTAGCGGGAGGGACCTACGAGCAGTACTTC
CASSHLAGGTYEQYF
>TRBJ2-1|TRBV18|once|TRBD2
TGTGCCAGCTCACCCCAGGCCGGGAGGGCCATGGGTGGCGATGAGCAGTTCTTC
CASSPQAGRAMGGDEQFF
>TRBJ2-1|TRBV27|.|TRBD1
TGTGCCAGCAGTCCCCCCCGGGACAGAAATGAGCAGTTCTTC
CASSPPRDRNEQFF
>TRBJ2-7|TRBV7-8|.|TRBD1
TGTGCCAGCAGTTCCGCCGGCAGGGGGCTCGACGAGCAGTACTTC
CASSSAGRGLDEQYF
>TRBJ2-5|TRBV5-4|.|TRBD2
TGTGCCAGCAGCCCGTTGACTAGCGGGATTCCCGCGGAGACCCAGTACTTC
CASSPLTSGIPAETQYF
>TRBJ2-1|TRBV2|.|.
TGTGCCAGCAGTGTAGAGGAGCAGTTCTTC
CASSVEEQFF
>TRBJ2-3|TRBV21-1|.|.
TGTGCCAGCAGCAAAGATAGGACCGCAGGCTTGGATACGCAGTATTTT
CASSKDRTAGLDTQYF
>TRBJ1-4|TRBV7-2|.|.
TGTGCCAGTACGTGGAAGACTAATGAAAAACTGTTTTTT
CASTWKTNEKLFF
>TRBJ1-1|TRBV7-9|.|.
TGTGCCAGCAGCCCTCAGGGAAGTATCACTGAAGCTTTCTTT
CASSPQGSITEAFF
>TRBJ1-2|TRBV7-2|.|.
TGTGCCAGCAGCCCGGCCCTGGTCGGGGGTCAGTATGGCTACACCTTC
CASSPALVGGQYGYTF
>TRBJ2-7|TRBV27|.|TRBD1
TGTGCCAGCAGTTCCATGCTACAGGGGGTCTACGAGCAGTACTTC
CASSSMLQGVYEQYF
>TRBJ2-7|TRBV5-4|.|TRBD1
TGTGCCAGCAGCTTGGGGGACAGGGCCCGGGACTCTGACTTC
CASSLGDRARDSDF
>TRBJ1-3|TRBV18|.|.
TGTGCCAGCTCACCAGGGTTGGGTCACTCTGGAAACACCATATATTTT
CASSPGLGHSGNTIYF
>TRBJ2-7|TRBV5-4|.|.
TGTGCCAGCAGCTCCTCCGGACCGGGCCGCCCTAGGGAGCAGTACTTC
CASSSSGPGRPREQYF
>TRBJ1-1|TRBV6-5|.|.
TGTGCCAGCAGCCCTACCTTGCGGAACACTGAAGCTTTCTTT
CASSPTLRNTEAFF
>TRBJ1-2|TRBV5-1|.|.
TGCGCCAGCAGCTTGTACTCGGGGACCGACGGCTACACCTTC
CASSLYSGTDGYTF
>TRBJ2-7|TRBV7-6|.|.
TGTGCCAGCAGCTTTTCGCAGGGTTACGAGCAGTACTTC
CASSFSQGYEQYF
>TRBJ2-1|TRBV11-3|once|.
TGTGCCAGCAGCTTATCGTTACGGGAGCCCTACAATGAGCAGTTCTTC
CASSLSLREPYNEQFF
>TRBJ1-2|TRBV4-2|few|.
TGTGCCAGCAGCCCCTGGCAGGGCGAAAACTATGGCTACACCTTC
CASSPWQGENYGYTF
>TRBJ1-5|TRBV19|few|.
TGTGCCAGTACTTCGACCGGTGGCAATCAGCCCCAGCATTTT
CASTSTGGNQPQHF
>TRBJ2-7|TRBV5-6|.|.
TGTGCCAGCAGCTTGGTTTTCCGGCCAGGGTCGAGGTACGAGCAGTACTTC
CASSLVFRPGSRYEQYF
>TRBJ1-4|TRBV5-5|.|.
TGTGCCAGCAGCTTACGCGAAAAACTGTTTTTT
CASSLREKLFF
>TRBJ2-1|TRBV5-4|.|.
TGTGCCAGCAGCTTGCGGACTGGGTATGGTGAGCAGTTCTTC
CASSLRTGYGEQFF
>TRBJ1-1|TRBV7-9|.|.
TGTGCCAGCAGCCCTAAAACAGGGTACACTGAAGCTTTCTTT
CASSPKTGYTEAFF
>TRBJ2-1|TRBV4-1|.|TRBD2
TGCGCCAGCAGCCACCCAGGACTAGCGGGAGAATTAGGGGAGTTCTTC
CASSHPGLAGELGEFF
>TRBJ1-2|TRBV7-9|.|.
TGTGCCAGCAGGCATAAACTCCAGGGAGTAGCTAACTATGGCTACACCTTC
CASRHKLQGVANYGYTF
>TRBJ2-7|TRBV6-6|.|.
TGTGCCAGCAGTTACTCGATTGGGACCTACGAGCAGTACTTC
CASSYSIGTYEQYF
>TRBJ1-1|TRBV30|.|.
TGTGCCTGGAGTGTAGGCGTATTGGACACTGAAGCTTTCTTT
CAWSVGVLDTEAFF
>TRBJ2-7|TRBV18|.|.
TGTGCCAGCTCAGGGCTAGCCTACGAGCAGTACTTC
CASSGLAYEQYF
>TRBJ1-1|TRBV7-9|.|TRBD1
TGTGCCAGCAGATTCTACACAGGGGAGGGCACTGAAGCTTTCTTT
CASRFYTGEGTEAFF
>TRBJ2-5|TRBV5-1|.|TRBD1
TGCGCCAGCAGCGCAGGGACAGGGGGGGAAGAGACCCAGTACTTC
CASSAGTGGEETQYF
>TRBJ2-5|TRBV4-1|.|TRBD1
TGCGCCAGCAGCCCCGTACCGGGACAGCAAGAGACCCAGTACTTC
CASSPVPGQQETQYF
>TRBJ2-1|TRBV12-5|.|.
TGTGCTAGTGGTTTGGCGGCTAGCGCCGACAATGAGCAGTTCTTC
CASGLAASADNEQFF
>TRBJ2-2|TRBV19|.|TRBD1
TGTGCCAGTAGTATAGCACCAAGTTCGGGACAGGGCACCGGGGAGCTGTTTTTT
CASSIAPSSGQGTGELFF
>TRBJ1-1|TRBV10-3|.|.
TGTGCCATCAGTGAGTCCCCACAGGAAGCTTTCTTT
CAISESPQEAFF
>TRBJ2-7|TRBV5-6|.|.
TGTGCCAGCAGCTTGGTAGGAGGGGAAGATCAGTACTTC
CASSLVGGEDQYF
>TRBJ1-1|TRBV10-3|.|.
TGTGCCATCAGTGAGTCGGGCAGGGTGGCCACTGAAGCTTTCTTT
CAISESGRVATEAFF
>TRBJ1-1|TRBV25-1|.|.
TGTGCCAGCAGTGACAGGGCTGGGTACACTGAAGCTTTCTTT
CASSDRAGYTEAFF
>TRBJ1-2|TRBV11-2|.|TRBD1
TGTGCCAGCAGCTCGGACAGGCCCTTCTATGGCTACACCTTC
CASSSDRPFYGYTF
>TRBJ2-7|TRBV19|.|.
TGTGCCAGTAGTATACGATCGGACAGCCTCTACGAGCAGTACTTC
CASSIRSDSLYEQYF